Below, 23 T cell receptor beta chains from the same sample are listed, as sequenced in a study of PD-1 blockade in classical Hodgkin lymphoma. Each and every patient relapsed after autologous stem cell transplantation, and patients got differing brentuximab vedotin exposure. Only in-frame clones appear in the TCRdb table, and some are missing; sequencing was by immunoSEQ multiplex PCR. The table includes approximately 90,000 clones, 92% detected once. Specimen: peripheral blood mononuclear cells (PBMCs), collected before the second cycle of nivolumab. The receptors here all came from a human donor with classical Hodgkin lymphoma.

This chain joins TRBV28 and TRBJ2-3; D may be TRBD2 (6 bases). Looked up from germline, CDR1 is MDHEN and CDR2 is SYDVKM. CDR3 length equals 13 residues. Deletions cut 7 bases from V and 0 bases from J, with 8 bases between. CDR3 in DNA: TGTGCCAGCACCCGGGGGAGCACAGATACGCAGTATTTT. Translated: CASTRGSTDTQYF.

The chain employs TRBV7-9 and TRBJ1-4; D remains unclear. The CDR3 is 12 residues long. V dropped 5 bases and J dropped 8 bases, with 9 bases sitting between them. The germline gives CDR1 SEHNR, CDR2 FQNEAQ (reference sequence). In DNA, the CDR3 is TGTGCCAGCAGCCGTACGGAGGAAAAACTGTTTTTT. Encoded protein: CASSRTEEKLFF.

This clone was detected only once. The J gene is TRBJ2-6, the V gene TRBV4-1; a weak D match, TRBD2 (6 bases). This CDR3 spans 17 amino acids. Trimming left V 4 bases short and J 1 base short, with 14 bases between. Germline-derived CDR1 and CDR2 are MGHRA and YSYEKL. In nucleotides, the CDR3 is TGCGCCAGCAGCCCGGGACTTTGGCTTTCTGGGGCCAACGTCCTGACTTTC. Amino acid sequence: CASSPGLWLSGANVLTF.

The rearrangement uses TRBV28 and TRBJ2-7; a weak D match, TRBD2 (6 bases). V shed 8 bases and J shed 2 bases, with 10 bases lying between them. The CDR3 extends over 12 amino acids. Germline V lookup: CDR1 MDHEN, CDR2 SYDVKM. CDR3 in amino acids: CASGGGPYEQYF. CDR3 bases: TGTGCCAGCGGGGGAGGCCCCTACGAGCAGTACTTC.

The V call is TRBV6-5, the J call TRBJ1-4; D is undetermined. The V end lost 2 bases, the J end lost 7 bases, and 8 bases lay between the germline ends. The germline CDR1 and CDR2 sequences are MNHEY and SVGAGI. This CDR3 has 13 residues. This CDR3 is CASSYPLGEKLFF. DNA for the CDR3: TGTGCCAGCAGTTACCCCCTCGGTGAAAAACTGTTTTTT.

This clone was detected only once. The rearrangement links TRBV18 to TRBJ1-2, with a possible D match to TRBD1 (6 bases). Germline-derived CDR1 and CDR2 are KGHSH and LQKENI. This CDR3 is 13 amino acids long. Trimming pared 3 bases from V and 3 bases from J, leaving 8 bases between. The CDR3 loop is CASSPSGDYGYTF. CDR3 nucleotide sequence: TGTGCCAGCTCACCTTCAGGGGACTATGGCTACACCTTC.

The chain employs TRBV18 and TRBJ2-2; D unclear. This CDR3 is 12 amino acids long. Germline loops: CDR1 KGHSH, CDR2 LQKENI. V was pared by 0 bases and J by 9 bases, with 5 bases between. DNA of the CDR3: TGTGCCAGCTCACCACCGATTAGGGAGCTGTTTTTT. Its translation: CASSPPIRELFF.

This chain links TRBV11-3 with TRBJ2-2; 8 nucleotides line up with TRBD2. This CDR3 contains 16 residues. CDR1 is SGHNT and CDR2 is YENEEA in the germline V gene. Trimming took 5 bases from V and 5 from J; bases not matched to a gene: 10. The CDR3 DNA sequence: TGTGCCAGCAGCCCGGGGGACGGGAGGGAAACCGGGGAGCTGTTTTTT. It specifies CASSPGDGRETGELFF.

This chain joins TRBV5-1 and TRBJ2-1, with D uncertain. With 0 bases removed from V and 10 bases from J, the gap between germline ends came to 11 bases. The germline V gene encodes CDR1 SGHRS and CDR2 YFSETQ. The CDR3 is 13 residues long. The CDR3 reads CASSLDLTPEQFF. CDR3 sequence (DNA): TGCGCCAGCAGCTTGGACCTAACCCCCGAGCAGTTCTTC.

The rearrangement uses TRBV19 and TRBJ2-3; 7 bases are a match to TRBD1. Germline CDR1 and CDR2: LNHDA and SQIVND (reference sequence). The CDR3 sequence is 15 residues long. Unmatched junction bases numbered 8, after V lost 5 bases and J lost 3 bases. The CDR3 here is CASSPRGGRTDTQYF. CDR3 nucleotide sequence: TGTGCCAGTAGTCCCCGAGGGGGCCGAACAGATACGCAGTATTTT. The entire variable domain, with the rest obtained from reference TRBV19 and TRBJ2-3, is as follows: DGGITQSPKYLFRKEGQNVTLSCEQNLNHDAMYWYRQDPGQGLRLIYYSQIVNDFQKGDIAEGYSVSREKKESFPLTVTSAQKNPTAFYLCASSPRGGRTDTQYFGPGTRLTVL.

The rearrangement uses TRBV28 and TRBJ1-3; 11 positions match TRBD1. The trim removed 8 bases at V and 4 bases at J, leaving 10 bases unmatched. The CDR3 totals 16 residues. In germline, CDR1 is MDHEN, CDR2 SYDVKM. The DNA of the CDR3 is TGTGCCAGCCTTAACCTGGACAGGGGGCAAGGAAACACCATATATTTT. This encodes CASLNLDRGQGNTIYF.

The chain links TRBV27 to TRBJ2-5, with 9 bases that match TRBD2. V gave up 3 bases and J gave up 4 bases; unmatched junction bases: 6. Germline V gene data show CDR1 as MNHEY and CDR2 as SMNVEV (reference sequence). The CDR3 runs 15 residues. The CDR3 sequence is CASSFLSGSPETQYF. The CDR3 DNA sequence: TGTGCCAGCAGTTTCCTTAGCGGGAGCCCAGAGACCCAGTACTTC.

This chain uses TRBV5-4 with TRBJ1-1, with 9 bases that match TRBD1. After removal of 4 bases from V and 6 bases from J, the junction contained 13 bases not matched to a gene. The germline V gene has CDR1 SGHNT and CDR2 YYREEE (reference sequence). The CDR3 totals 16 residues. This chain's CDR3 is CASSPLPGQGGSEAFF. The CDR3 coding sequence is TGTGCCAGCAGCCCTCTTCCGGGACAGGGAGGATCTGAAGCTTTCTTT. Complete variable domain (other parts from reference TRBV5-4 and TRBJ1-1): ETGVTQSPTHLIKTRGQQVTLRCSSQSGHNTVSWYQQALGQGPQFIFQYYREEENGRGNFPPRFSGLQFPNYSSELNVNALELDDSALYLCASSPLPGQGGSEAFFGQGTRLTVV.

This rearrangement joins TRBV28 to TRBJ1-1; a weak D match, TRBD1 (5 bases). CDR3 length: 13 amino acids. CDR1 and CDR2 from the germline V gene are MDHEN and SYDVKM. V was pared by 5 bases and J by 6 bases, with 13 bases between. The CDR3 sequence: CASSTGRFAEAFF. Here the CDR3 DNA reads TGTGCCAGCAGTACGGGACGTTTCGCTGAAGCTTTCTTT.

The gene calls are TRBV27 and TRBJ2-7; no definite D call. The CDR3 contains 15 residues. Germline CDR1 MNHEY, CDR2 SMNVEV (reference sequence). Trimming shortened V by 5 bases and J by 1 base, and 15 bases separated the two germline ends. CDR3 amino acids: CASSLKPDASYEQYF. The DNA of the CDR3 is TGTGCCAGCAGTCTGAAGCCGGACGCATCCTACGAGCAGTACTTC.

V is TRBV9 and J is TRBJ2-2; TRBD2 agrees at 7 bases. This CDR3 is built from 12 residues. The germline V gene has CDR1 SGDLS and CDR2 YYNGEE. The V segment lost 7 bases and the J segment 4 bases; nucleotides outside the gene matches: 1. CDR3 loop: CASGEGTGELFF. Here the CDR3 DNA reads TGTGCCAGCGGGGAGGGCACCGGGGAGCTGTTTTTT. Full variable domain (rest looked up from reference TRBV9 and TRBJ2-2): DSGVTQTPKHLITATGQRVTLRCSPRSGDLSVYWYQQSLDQGLQFLIQYYNGEERAKGNILERFSAQQFPDLHSELNLSSLELGDSALYFCASGEGTGELFFGEGSRLTVL.

The chain employs TRBV5-6 and TRBJ2-7; D is perhaps TRBD1 or TRBD2 (5 bases each). The germline V gene encodes CDR1 SGHDT and CDR2 YYEEEE. V lost 3 bases and J 3 bases, leaving 19 bases between the germline ends. The CDR3 contains 16 residues. The CDR3: CASSYSLGDPFYEQYF. In nucleotides, the CDR3 is TGTGCCAGCAGCTATAGTCTAGGGGACCCCTTCTACGAGCAGTACTTC.

This chain uses TRBV10-3 with TRBJ2-1, with D uncertain. The CDR3 is 13 amino acids. V was pared by 5 bases and J by 6 bases, with 11 bases between. Looked up from germline, CDR1 is ENHRY and CDR2 is SYGVKD. The CDR3 loop is CAISPREANEQFF. The CDR3 DNA is TGTGCCATCAGTCCAAGAGAGGCCAATGAGCAGTTCTTC.

V usage is TRBV4-1 and J usage is TRBJ1-2, with unresolved D. The CDR3 totals 14 residues. From germline, CDR1 is MGHRA and CDR2 YSYEKL. Trimming removed 4 bases from V and 8 bases from J, with 17 bases in between. In DNA, the CDR3 is TGCGCCAGCAGCCCTTTCGGCCTCGGAGGGGGCTACACCTTC. Translated, it gives CASSPFGLGGGYTF.

The chain combines TRBV27 with TRBJ1-5, with 8 positions matching TRBD1. CDR3 length: 14 residues. Germline V gene data show CDR1 as MNHEY and CDR2 as SMNVEV (reference sequence). With V trimmed by 3 bases and J by 4 bases, 2 bases remained unmatched. CDR3 residues: CASSLGQVNQPQHF. CDR3 coding DNA: TGTGCCAGCAGTTTGGGACAGGTTAATCAGCCCCAGCATTTT.

The rearrangement links TRBV29-1 to TRBJ2-2; the D gene is possibly TRBD2 (6 bases). CDR3 length: 13 residues. Germline CDR1 reads SQVTM; CDR2 reads ANQGSEA. The V end lost 6 bases, the J end lost 0 bases, and 8 bases lay between the germline ends. For the CDR3, the DNA is TGCAGCGTGTGGGGGGCGAACACCGGGGAGCTGTTTTTT. Amino acid sequence: CSVWGANTGELFF.

The chain carries TRBV28 and TRBJ2-7; no clear D. CDR1 and CDR2 (germline): MDHEN, SYDVKM. The CDR3 spans 14 residues. The V end lost 3 bases, the J end lost 10 bases, and 19 bases lay between the germline ends. This CDR3 is CASSLMVGSGNQYF. DNA of the CDR3: TGTGCCAGCAGTTTGATGGTAGGCAGTGGGAACCAGTACTTC.

The chain uses TRBV28 and TRBJ2-1, with 11 nucleotides matching TRBD2. V gave up 6 bases and J gave up 9 bases; unmatched junction bases: 16. This CDR3 has 17 residues. The germline V gene has CDR1 MDHEN and CDR2 SYDVKM. The CDR3 protein is CASSPPPTSGAAGEQFF. CDR3 bases: TGTGCCAGCAGCCCCCCTCCGACTAGCGGGGCGGCGGGTGAGCAGTTCTTC. The whole variable domain, filled in from reference TRBV28 and TRBJ2-1, reads DVKVTQSSRYLVKRTGEKVFLECVQDMDHENMFWYRQDPGLGLRLIYFSYDVKMKEKGDIPEGYSVSREKKERFSLILESASTNQTSMYLCASSPPPTSGAAGEQFFGPGTRLTVL.